The present T cell receptor beta chain was sequenced within a study of technical replicates of blood from four donors. Sequencing used immunoSEQ multiplex PCR; TCRdb keeps in-frame clones, though not all of them. The data contain about 75,000 clones, 90% to 95% of them singletons. This CDR3 spans 13 amino acids. V lost 3 bases and J lost 6, with 11 bases in between. Per the germline V gene, CDR1 is GTSNPN and CDR2 is SVGIG (reference sequence). This TCR was sampled from a human donor in good health. Some clones in this sample may be carry-over from other donors' samples. The chain links TRBV30 to TRBJ1-4; D unclear. The sequenced sample consisted of T cells isolated from PBMCs. CDR3 in DNA: TGTGCCTGGAGAGGCGGTGGCGATGAAAAACTGTTTTTT. Amino acid sequence: CAWRGGGDEKLFF.